This T cell receptor beta chain derives from a study of somatic mutations in cytotoxic T cells in rheumatoid arthritis. Study as a whole: Blood from the patient (about 30 ml EDTA) was drawn right after diagnosis, pretreatment. Certain T-cell populations stained with V beta antibodies were FACS-sorted to nearly 100% purity, and V beta1+ cells were TCRB-sequenced. Findings of the study overall: Healthy controls did not share the age-linked increase in CD8+ clonality seen in rheumatoid arthritis patients.

Unmatched junction bases numbered 10, after V lost 1 base and J lost 8 bases. Per germline, CDR1 LGHNA and CDR2 YNFKEQ. The length of the CDR3 is 16 residues. A note on this clone: Its antigen is still unknown.

Per the authors' pipeline: Published virus-specific TCRB sequences were rarely matched by patient CD8+ clones larger than 1%. Libraries were prepared by immunoSEQ multiplex PCR; TCRdb keeps only in-frame clonotypes and omits some of them. Clonal size and the V and J genes are those of that table, whereas D and trimming came from the DNA. The table lists 15,000 to 20,000 clones, about 80% of them singletons, with around 8.9% in the top ten. The receptor comes from an adult with rheumatoid arthritis. Sequencing input: CD8+ T cells sorted from blood. This chain connects TRBV4-2 to TRBJ2-1; 8 bases fit TRBD2. The CDR3 sequence: CASSQAAGGGGDEQFF. The CDR3 nucleotides are TGTGCCAGCAGCCAAGCGGCGGGGGGCGGAGGAGATGAGCAGTTCTTC.